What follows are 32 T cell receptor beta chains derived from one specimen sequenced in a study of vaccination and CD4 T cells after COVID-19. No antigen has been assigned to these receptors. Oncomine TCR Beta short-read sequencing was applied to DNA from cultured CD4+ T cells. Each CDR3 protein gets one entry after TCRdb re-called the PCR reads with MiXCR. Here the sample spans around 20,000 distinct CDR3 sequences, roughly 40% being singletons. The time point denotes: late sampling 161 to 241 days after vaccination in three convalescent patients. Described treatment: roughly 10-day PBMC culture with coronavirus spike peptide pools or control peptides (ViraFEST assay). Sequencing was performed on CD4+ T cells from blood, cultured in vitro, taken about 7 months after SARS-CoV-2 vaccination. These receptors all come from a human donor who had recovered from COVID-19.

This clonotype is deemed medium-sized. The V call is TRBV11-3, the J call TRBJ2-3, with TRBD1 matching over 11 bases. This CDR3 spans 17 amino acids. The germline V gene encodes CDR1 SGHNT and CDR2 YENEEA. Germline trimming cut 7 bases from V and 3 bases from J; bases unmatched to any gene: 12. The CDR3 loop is CASKGRGTGGFTDTQYF. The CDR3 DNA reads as TGTGCCAGCAAGGGGCGAGGGACAGGGGGTTTTACAGATACGCAGTATTTT. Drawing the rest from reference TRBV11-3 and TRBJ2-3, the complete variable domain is EAGVVQSPRYKIIEKKQPVAFWCNPISGHNTLYWYLQNLGQGPELLIRYENEEAVDDSQLPKDRFSAERLKGVDSTLKIQPAELGDSAVYLCASKGRGTGGFTDTQYFGPGTRLTVL.

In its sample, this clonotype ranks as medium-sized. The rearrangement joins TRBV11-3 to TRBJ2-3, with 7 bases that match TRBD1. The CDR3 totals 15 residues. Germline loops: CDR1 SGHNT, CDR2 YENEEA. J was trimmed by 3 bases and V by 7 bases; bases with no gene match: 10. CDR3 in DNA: TGTGCCAGCACCCCAGGGGGTAAAGGGACAGATACGCAGTATTTT. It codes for CASTPGGKGTDTQYF.

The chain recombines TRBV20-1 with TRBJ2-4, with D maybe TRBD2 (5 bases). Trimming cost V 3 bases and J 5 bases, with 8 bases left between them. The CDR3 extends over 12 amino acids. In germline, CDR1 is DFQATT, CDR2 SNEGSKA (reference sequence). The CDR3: CSARTEENIQYF. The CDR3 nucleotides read TGCAGTGCTAGGACGGAGGAAAACATTCAGTACTTC.

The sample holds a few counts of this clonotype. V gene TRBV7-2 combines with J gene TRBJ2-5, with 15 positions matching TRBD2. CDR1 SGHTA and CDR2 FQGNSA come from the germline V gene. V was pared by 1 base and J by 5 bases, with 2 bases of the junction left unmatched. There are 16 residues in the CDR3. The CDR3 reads CASSLGTSGRGETQYF. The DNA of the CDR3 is TGTGCCAGCAGCTTAGGGACTAGCGGGAGGGGGGAGACCCAGTACTTC. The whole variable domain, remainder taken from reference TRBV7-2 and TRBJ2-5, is GAGVSQSPSNKVTEKGKDVELRCDPISGHTALYWYRQSLGQGLEFLIYFQGNSAPDKSGLPSDRFSAERTGGSVSTLTIQRTQQEDSAVYLCASSLGTSGRGETQYFGPGTRLLVL.

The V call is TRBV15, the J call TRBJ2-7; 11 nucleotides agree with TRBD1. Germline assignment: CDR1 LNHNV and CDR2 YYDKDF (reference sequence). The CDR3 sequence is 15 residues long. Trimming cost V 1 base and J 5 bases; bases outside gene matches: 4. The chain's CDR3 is CATSRGTGGADEQYF. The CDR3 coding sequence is TGTGCCACCAGCAGAGGGACAGGGGGCGCGGACGAGCAGTACTTC.

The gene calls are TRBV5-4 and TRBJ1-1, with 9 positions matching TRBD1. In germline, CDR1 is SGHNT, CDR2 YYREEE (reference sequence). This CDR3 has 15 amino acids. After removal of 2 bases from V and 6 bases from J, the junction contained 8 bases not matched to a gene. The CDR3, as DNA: TGTGCCAGCAGCTTACCACCGGGACAGGGCCCTGAAGCTTTCTTT. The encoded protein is CASSLPPGQGPEAFF.

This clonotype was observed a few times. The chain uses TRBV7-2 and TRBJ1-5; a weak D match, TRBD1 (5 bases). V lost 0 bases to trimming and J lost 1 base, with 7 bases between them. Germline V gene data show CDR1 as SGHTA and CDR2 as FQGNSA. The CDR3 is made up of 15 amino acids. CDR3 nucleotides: TGTGCCAGCAGCTTAGCGGGGCCGAGCAATCAGCCCCAGCATTTT. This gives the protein CASSLAGPSNQPQHF.

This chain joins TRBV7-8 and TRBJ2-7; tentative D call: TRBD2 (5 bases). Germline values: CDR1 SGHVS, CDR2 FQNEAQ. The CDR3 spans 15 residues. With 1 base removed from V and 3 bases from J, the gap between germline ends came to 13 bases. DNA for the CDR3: TGTGCCAGCAGCTTAGGGCGAGGGTTATACTACGAGCAGTACTTC. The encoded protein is CASSLGRGLYYEQYF.

CDR3 region: CASTAAGTQETQYF. CDR3 coding DNA: TGTGCCAGCACCGCGGCAGGGACTCAAGAGACCCAGTACTTC. The chain is built from TRBV6-1 and TRBJ2-5; the D gene is possibly TRBD2 (6 bases). Trimming pared 7 bases from V and 2 bases from J, leaving 14 bases between. The CDR3 has 14 amino acids. Germline values: CDR1 MNHNS, CDR2 SASEGT.

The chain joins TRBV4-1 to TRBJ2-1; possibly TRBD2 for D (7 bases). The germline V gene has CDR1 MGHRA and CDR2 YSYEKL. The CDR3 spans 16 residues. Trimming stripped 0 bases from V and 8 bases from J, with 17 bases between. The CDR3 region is CASSQDPVGGRYEQFF. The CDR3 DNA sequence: TGCGCCAGCAGCCAAGACCCGGTCGGGGGGCGATATGAGCAGTTCTTC.

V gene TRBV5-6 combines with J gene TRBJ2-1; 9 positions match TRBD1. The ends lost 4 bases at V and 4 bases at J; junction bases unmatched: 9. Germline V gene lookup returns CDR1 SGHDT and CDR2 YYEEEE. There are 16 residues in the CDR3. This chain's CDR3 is CASSRTGANLYNEQFF. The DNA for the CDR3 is TGTGCCAGCAGCCGGACAGGGGCCAACCTGTACAATGAGCAGTTCTTC.

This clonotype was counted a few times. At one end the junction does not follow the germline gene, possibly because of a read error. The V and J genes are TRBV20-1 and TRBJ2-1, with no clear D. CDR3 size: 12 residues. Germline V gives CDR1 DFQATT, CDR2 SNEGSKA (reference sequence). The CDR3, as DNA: TGCAGTGCTAGAGATAGTACAGACGGTCACCTCTTC. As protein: CSARDSTDGHLF.

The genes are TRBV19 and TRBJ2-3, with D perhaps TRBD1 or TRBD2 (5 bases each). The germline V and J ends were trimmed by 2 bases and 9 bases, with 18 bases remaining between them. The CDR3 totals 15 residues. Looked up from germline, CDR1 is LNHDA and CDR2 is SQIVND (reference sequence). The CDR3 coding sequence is TGTGCCAGTAGTATAATGGGGGATCGGGATAGAACGCAGTATTTT. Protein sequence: CASSIMGDRDRTQYF.

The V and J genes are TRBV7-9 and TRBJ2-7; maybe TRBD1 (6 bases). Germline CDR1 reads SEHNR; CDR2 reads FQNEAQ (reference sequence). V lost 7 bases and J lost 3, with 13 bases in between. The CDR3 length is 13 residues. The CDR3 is CASNIMTGYEQYF. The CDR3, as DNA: TGTGCCAGCAACATAATGACAGGCTACGAGCAGTACTTC.

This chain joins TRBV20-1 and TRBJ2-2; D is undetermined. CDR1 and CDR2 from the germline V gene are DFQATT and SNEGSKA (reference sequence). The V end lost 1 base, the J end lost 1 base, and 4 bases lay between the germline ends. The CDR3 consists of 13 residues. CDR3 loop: CSARARNTGELFF. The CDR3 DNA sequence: TGCAGTGCTAGAGCCCGGAACACCGGGGAGCTGTTTTTT.

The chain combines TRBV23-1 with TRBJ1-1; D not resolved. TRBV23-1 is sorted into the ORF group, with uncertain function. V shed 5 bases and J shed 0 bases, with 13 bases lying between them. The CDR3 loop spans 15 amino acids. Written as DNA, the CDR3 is TGCGCCAGCAGTTGGGCCCGGGGAATGAACACTGAAGCTTTCTTT. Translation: CASSWARGMNTEAFF.

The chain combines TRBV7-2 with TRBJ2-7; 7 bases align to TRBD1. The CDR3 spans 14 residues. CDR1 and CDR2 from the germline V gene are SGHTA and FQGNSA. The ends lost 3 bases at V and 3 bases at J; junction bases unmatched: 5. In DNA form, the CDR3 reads TGTGCCAGCAGCTTCTCGGGACAGATCTACGAGCAGTACTTC. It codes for CASSFSGQIYEQYF.

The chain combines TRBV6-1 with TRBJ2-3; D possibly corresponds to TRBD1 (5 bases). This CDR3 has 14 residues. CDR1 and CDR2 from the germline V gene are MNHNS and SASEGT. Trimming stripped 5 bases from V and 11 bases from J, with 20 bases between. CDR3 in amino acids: CASSRQTLHIKQYF. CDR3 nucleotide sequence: TGTGCCAGCAGTCGACAGACCCTCCACATTAAGCAGTATTTT.

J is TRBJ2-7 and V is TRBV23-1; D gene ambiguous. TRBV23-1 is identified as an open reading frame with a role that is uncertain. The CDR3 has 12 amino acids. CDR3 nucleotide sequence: TGCGCTATCCTCCGGACCTCCTACGAGCAGTACTTC. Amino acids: CAILRTSYEQYF.

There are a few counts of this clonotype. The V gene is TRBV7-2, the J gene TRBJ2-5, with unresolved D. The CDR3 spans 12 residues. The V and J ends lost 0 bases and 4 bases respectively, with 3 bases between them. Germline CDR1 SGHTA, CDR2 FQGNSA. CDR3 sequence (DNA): TGTGCCAGCAGCTTAGCCAGAGAGACCCAGTACTTC. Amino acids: CASSLARETQYF.

As DNA, the CDR3 is TGTGCCAGCAGGCACGGACTAGCGGGGGCCAGAAACAATGAGCAGTTCTTC. Amino acid sequence: CASRHGLAGARNNEQFF. The chain has TRBV12-3 or TRBV12-4 and TRBJ2-1, with 13 bases matching TRBD2. Germline trimming cut 6 bases from V and 5 bases from J; bases unmatched to any gene: 10. This CDR3 is 17 amino acids long.

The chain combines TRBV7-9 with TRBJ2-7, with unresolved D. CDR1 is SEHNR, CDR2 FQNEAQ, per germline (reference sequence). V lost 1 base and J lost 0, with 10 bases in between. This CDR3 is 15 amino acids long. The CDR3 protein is CASSLEARSSYEQYF. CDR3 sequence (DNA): TGTGCCAGCAGCTTAGAGGCGCGGAGCTCCTACGAGCAGTACTTC.

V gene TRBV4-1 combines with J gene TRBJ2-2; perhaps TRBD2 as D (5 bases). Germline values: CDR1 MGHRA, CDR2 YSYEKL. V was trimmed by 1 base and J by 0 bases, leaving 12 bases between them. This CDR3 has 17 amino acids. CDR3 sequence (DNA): TGCGCCAGCAGCCAAGTTTTGCGGGCCGCGAACACCGGGGAGCTGTTTTTT. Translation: CASSQVLRAANTGELFF.

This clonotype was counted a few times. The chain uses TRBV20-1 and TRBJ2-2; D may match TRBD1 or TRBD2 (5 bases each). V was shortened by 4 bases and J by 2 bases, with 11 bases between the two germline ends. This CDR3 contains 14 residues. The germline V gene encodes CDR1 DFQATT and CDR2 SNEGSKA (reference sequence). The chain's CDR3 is CSATRDGNTGELFF. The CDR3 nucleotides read TGCAGTGCTACCCGGGACGGCAACACCGGGGAGCTGTTTTTT.

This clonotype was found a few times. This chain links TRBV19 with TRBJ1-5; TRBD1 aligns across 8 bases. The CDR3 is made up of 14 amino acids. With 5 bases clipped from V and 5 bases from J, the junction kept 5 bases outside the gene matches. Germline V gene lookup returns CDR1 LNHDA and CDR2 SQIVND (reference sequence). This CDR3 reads CASSATGGDQPQHF. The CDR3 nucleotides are TGTGCCAGTAGTGCCACAGGGGGAGATCAGCCCCAGCATTTT.

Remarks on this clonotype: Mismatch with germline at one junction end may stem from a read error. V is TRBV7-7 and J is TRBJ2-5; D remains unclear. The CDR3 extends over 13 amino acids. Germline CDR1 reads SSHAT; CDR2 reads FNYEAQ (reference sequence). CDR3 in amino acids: CASSPLVAETQYF. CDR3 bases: TGTGCTAGCAGCCCCTTAGTTGCGGAGACCCAGTACTTC.

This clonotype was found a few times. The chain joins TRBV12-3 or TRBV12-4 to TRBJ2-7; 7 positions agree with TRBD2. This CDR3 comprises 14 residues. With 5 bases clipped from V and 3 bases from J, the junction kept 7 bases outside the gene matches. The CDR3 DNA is TGTGCCAGCAGTCCCCCTCTAGCGGACTACGAGCAGTACTTC. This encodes CASSPPLADYEQYF.

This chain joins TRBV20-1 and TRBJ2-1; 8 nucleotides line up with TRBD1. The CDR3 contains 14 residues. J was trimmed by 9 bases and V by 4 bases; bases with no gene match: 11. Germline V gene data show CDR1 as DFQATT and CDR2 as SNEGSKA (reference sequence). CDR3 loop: CSAIESGQGGEQFF. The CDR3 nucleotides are TGCAGTGCTATCGAGTCCGGACAGGGCGGTGAGCAGTTCTTC.

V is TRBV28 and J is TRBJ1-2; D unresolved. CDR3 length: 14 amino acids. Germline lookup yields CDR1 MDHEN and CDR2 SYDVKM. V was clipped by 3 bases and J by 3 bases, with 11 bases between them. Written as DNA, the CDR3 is TGTGCCAGCAGTTTTTCCCCGGGATACTATGGCTACACCTTC. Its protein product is CASSFSPGYYGYTF.

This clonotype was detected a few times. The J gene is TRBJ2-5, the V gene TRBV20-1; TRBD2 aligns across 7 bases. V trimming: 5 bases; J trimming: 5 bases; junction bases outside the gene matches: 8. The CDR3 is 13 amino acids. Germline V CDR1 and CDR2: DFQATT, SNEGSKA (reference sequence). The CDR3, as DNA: TGCAGTGCTCAGCGGGACCCCCTTGAGACCCAGTACTTC. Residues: CSAQRDPLETQYF.

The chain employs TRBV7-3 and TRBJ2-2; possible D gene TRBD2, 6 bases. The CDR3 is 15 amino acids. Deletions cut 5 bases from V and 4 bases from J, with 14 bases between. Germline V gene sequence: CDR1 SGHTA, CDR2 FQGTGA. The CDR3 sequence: CASSPQRATTGELFF. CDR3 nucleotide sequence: TGTGCCAGCAGCCCCCAGCGGGCAACCACCGGGGAGCTGTTTTTT. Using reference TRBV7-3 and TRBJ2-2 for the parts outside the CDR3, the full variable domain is GAGVSQTPSNKVTEKGKYVELRCDPISGHTALYWYRQSLGQGPEFLIYFQGTGAADDSGLPNDRFFAVRPEGSVSTLKIQRTERGDSAVYLCASSPQRATTGELFFGEGSRLTVL.

The CDR3 nucleotides read TGTGCCAGCAGCCAGGGACTCCACCCCTACGAGCAGTACTTC. Amino acid sequence: CASSQGLHPYEQYF. The V gene is TRBV7-8, the J gene TRBJ2-7, with D tentatively TRBD2 (6 bases). Trimming shortened V by 5 bases and J by 2 bases, and 13 bases separated the two germline ends. This CDR3 has 14 amino acids. The germline V gene encodes CDR1 SGHVS and CDR2 FQNEAQ.